The 2 T cell receptor beta chains reported below all come from one sample, sequenced in a study of cytotoxic CD8 clonotypes in ibrutinib-treated CLL. The assay was immunoSEQ multiplex PCR, and TCRdb's table has in-frame clones only and misses some. The repertoire holds 60,000 to 75,000 clones, with 90% as singletons. Material: PBMCs, obtained after 12 months of ibrutinib treatment. All receptors derive from a human donor with chronic lymphocytic leukemia.

The rearrangement links TRBV4-1 to TRBJ2-1, with a tentative D call TRBD2 (6 bases). CDR1 and CDR2 from the germline V gene are MGHRA and YSYEKL. The CDR3 is made up of 18 amino acids. V was clipped by 4 bases and J by 0 bases, with 19 bases between them. The CDR3 spells CASSPLGGLSSSYNEQFF. The DNA of the CDR3 is TGCGCCAGCAGCCCTTTGGGGGGACTTTCAAGCTCCTACAATGAGCAGTTCTTC.

The chain carries TRBV15 and TRBJ1-5, with 7 bases fitting TRBD1. The CDR3 is 14 residues long. Germline CDR1 is LNHNV and CDR2 is YYDKDF (reference sequence). With 1 base clipped from V and 8 bases from J, the junction kept 5 bases outside the gene matches. This chain's CDR3 is CATSRGGQPKPQHF. The CDR3 bases are TGTGCCACCAGCAGAGGGGGACAGCCTAAGCCCCAGCATTTT.